This T cell receptor beta chain was recovered during a study of blood T cell repertoires in COVID-19. Study overall: The samples span acute and convalescent COVID-19 from the United States, Italy and Spain.

As processed by the authors: Estimation of nucleated cell counts relied on the amplification of reference gene primers. Produced via immunoSEQ multiplex PCR; TCRdb's table is partial and in-frame only. The V and J calls and clone size were taken over from that table, and D and trimming were inferred from the DNA. The table has 110,000 or so clones, 88% seen once. The CDR3 loop spans 14 amino acids. J was trimmed by 11 bases and V by 5 bases; bases with no gene match: 13. Germline loops: CDR1 GTSNPN, CDR2 SVGIG (reference sequence). The sample consisted of peripheral blood. This sequence originates from a woman in her seventies who had recovered from COVID-19. The chain has TRBV30 and TRBJ2-1; 9 bases fit TRBD1. The CDR3 bases are TGTGCCTGGGAACCCGGGACAGGGTTGGGCAAGCAGTTCTTC. As protein: CAWEPGTGLGKQFF.